This entry features one T cell receptor (beta chain) sequence. The data are from a study of blood T cell repertoires in COVID-19. Profiled with immunoSEQ multiplex PCR; TCRdb holds only in-frame clones, not every one. Of 250,000 or so clones listed, about 86% are singletons. The source material was peripheral blood. This clonotype was obtained from a young man with active or convalescent COVID-19.

The CDR3 nucleotides read TGTGCCAGCAGCTTCGACAGGGCGAACACTGAAGCTTTCTTT. As protein: CASSFDRANTEAFF. The chain recombines TRBV27 with TRBJ1-1; 7 bases fit TRBD1. Trimming cost V 6 bases and J 1 base; bases outside gene matches: 5. The CDR3 spans 14 residues. Per the germline V gene, CDR1 is MNHEY and CDR2 is SMNVEV (reference sequence).